The next 12 T cell receptor beta chains were all read from a single sample in a study of neurological immune-mediated disorders. TCRdb re-called the 5' RACE reads with MiXCR, one entry per CDR3 protein. This sample has nearly 60,000 distinct CDR3 sequences, with approximately 3.6% found just once. The sample was PBMCs. The receptors derive from a woman in her sixties or seventies with multiple sclerosis.

This clonotype has a count of ten or more. This chain links TRBV6-2 or TRBV6-3 with TRBJ2-5, with 7 bases lining up with TRBD2. This CDR3 region has 13 residues. In germline, CDR1 is MNHEY, CDR2 SVGEGT. V trimming: 5 bases; J trimming: 2 bases; junction bases outside the gene matches: 2. The CDR3 DNA is TGTGCCAGCAGTAGCGGGGAACAAGAGACCCAGTACTTC. It translates to CASSSGEQETQYF.

This clonotype was picked up many times. The chain carries TRBV6-2 or TRBV6-3 and TRBJ1-2, with 7 bases that match TRBD1. Germline V lookup: CDR1 MNHEY, CDR2 SVGEGT. CDR3 length: 14 residues. The junction had 3 bases not matched to a gene; V was cut back by 2 bases and J by 3 bases. DNA for the CDR3: TGTGCCAGCAGTTACAGGGGGCGAGACTATGGCTACACCTTC. It specifies CASSYRGRDYGYTF.

This clonotype has at least ten counts. This rearrangement joins TRBV15 to TRBJ1-2; 7 bases line up with TRBD1. Germline trimming cut 0 bases from V and 8 bases from J; bases unmatched to any gene: 9. CDR1 is LNHNV, CDR2 YYDKDF, per germline (reference sequence). The CDR3 loop spans 15 amino acids. In nucleotides, the CDR3 is TGTGCCACCAGCAGAGATCATGAGACAGGGATAGGCTACACCTTC. Its translation: CATSRDHETGIGYTF.

There are many counts of this clonotype. The chain links TRBV20-1 to TRBJ2-1; perhaps TRBD1 as D (5 bases). Trimming stripped 3 bases from V and 0 bases from J, with 9 bases between. Germline lookup yields CDR1 DFQATT and CDR2 SNEGSKA (reference sequence). The CDR3 is 14 amino acids. As DNA, the CDR3 is TGCAGTGCTAGTGGCGGACACTCCTACAATGAGCAGTTCTTC. As protein: CSASGGHSYNEQFF.

There are many counts of this clonotype. The chain links TRBV20-1 to TRBJ2-7; D gene unclear. There are 13 residues in the CDR3. CDR1 DFQATT and CDR2 SNEGSKA come from the germline V gene (reference sequence). Trimming left V 1 base short and J 3 bases short, with 10 bases between. CDR3 in amino acids: CSARGSTRYEQYF. The CDR3 DNA sequence: TGCAGTGCTAGAGGAAGTACCCGCTACGAGCAGTACTTC.

This clonotype came up many times. The rearrangement joins TRBV25-1 to TRBJ2-1, with a weak D call TRBD1 (5 bases). This CDR3 has 14 amino acids. Trimming shortened V by 5 bases and J by 7 bases, and 15 bases separated the two germline ends. Germline V gene lookup returns CDR1 MGHDK and CDR2 SYGVNS. The CDR3: CASSQGGVLNEQFF. The CDR3 DNA is TGTGCCAGCAGTCAGGGTGGAGTTCTGAATGAGCAGTTCTTC.

Comment on this clonotype: A clone one base away is much larger, so this may be a read error. The chain has TRBV10-3 and TRBJ2-5; D is perhaps TRBD1 (6 bases). Germline V gives CDR1 ENHRY, CDR2 SYGVKD. Trimming took 7 bases from V and 1 from J, leaving 13 bases between them. This CDR3 region has 14 residues. DNA for the CDR3: TGTGCCATCAACGACCAGGGGACCCAAGAGACCCAGTACTTC. It specifies CAINDQGTQETQYF.

The table lists this clonotype with many counts. The chain has TRBV12-3 or TRBV12-4 and TRBJ2-1; D might be TRBD2 (5 bases). Trimming removed 6 bases from V and 6 bases from J, with 9 bases in between. The CDR3 has 12 residues. The CDR3: CASRRTVNEQFF. Here the CDR3 DNA reads TGTGCCAGCAGGCGGACTGTCAATGAGCAGTTCTTC.

This clonotype showed up many times. The chain combines TRBV2 with TRBJ1-1; no reliable D call. The CDR3 has 13 amino acids. The V gene's germline CDR1 is SNHLY and CDR2 FYNNEI. Trimming pared 8 bases from V and 0 bases from J, leaving 10 bases between. In nucleotides, the CDR3 is TGTGCCAGCGATGAGGGAATGAACACTGAAGCTTTCTTT. It encodes CASDEGMNTEAFF.

This clonotype was seen repeatedly, ten times or more. This chain links TRBV7-9 with TRBJ2-7, with 9 bases aligning to TRBD2. The V and J ends lost 5 bases and 0 bases, in that order; junction bases with no gene match: 5. The V gene's germline CDR1 is SEHNR and CDR2 FQNEAQ (reference sequence). The CDR3 has 15 amino acids. CDR3 in DNA: TGTGCCAGCAGCCTTAGCGGGGGCGACTCCTACGAGCAGTACTTC. Translating it yields CASSLSGGDSYEQYF.

In this sample, this clonotype turned up many times. The V gene is TRBV7-9, the J gene TRBJ2-6; perhaps TRBD1 as D (5 bases). Germline CDR1 reads SEHNR; CDR2 reads FQNEAQ (reference sequence). V dropped 5 bases and J dropped 0 bases, with 8 bases sitting between them. The CDR3 sequence is 15 residues long. Here the CDR3 reads CASSPGASGANVLTF. The CDR3 region has the DNA TGTGCCAGCAGCCCTGGGGCCTCTGGGGCCAACGTCCTGACTTTC.

This clonotype came up many times. This chain links TRBV28 with TRBJ2-1; D not resolved. CDR3 size: 12 residues. The ends were cut back, 4 bases at V and 9 bases at J, with 10 bases in the middle. The germline V gene has CDR1 MDHEN and CDR2 SYDVKM. The CDR3 sequence is CASSSVVGEQFF. CDR3 DNA: TGTGCCAGCAGTTCTGTCGTAGGTGAGCAGTTCTTC.